These T cell receptor beta chains were read from a single sample in a study of cytomegalovirus exposure and HLA in healthy donors. Measured with immunoSEQ multiplex PCR; TCRdb has only the in-frame clones, and not every one. Recorded for this sample: 75,000 to 100,000 clones. The specimen was PBMCs. The receptors were sampled from a woman aged 60-75 years in good health and CMV-seronegative. The CDR3 runs from the conserved cysteine through the conserved F or W. The order of the fields is D gene, V gene, J gene, CDR3 protein, CDR3 DNA. D genes are given only for firm matches.

>.|TRBV4-1|TRBJ2-2
CASSPQDYRNTGELFF
TGCGCCAGCAGCCCCCAGGACTACCGGAACACCGGGGAGCTGTTTTTT
>.|TRBV5-1|TRBJ2-7
CASSSGQSYEQYF
TGCGCCAGCAGCTCAGGACAGTCCTACGAGCAGTACTTC
>TRBD2|TRBV9|TRBJ2-1
CASSVFTGTRGHEQFF
TGTGCCAGCAGCGTTTTTACCGGGACTAGAGGACATGAGCAGTTCTTC
>.|TRBV7-9|TRBJ1-2
CASSFPEQGSGGYTF
TGTGCCAGCAGCTTTCCTGAACAGGGTTCGGGTGGCTACACCTTC
>TRBD2|TRBV25-1|TRBJ2-7
CASSGTTSDPYEQYF
TGTGCCAGCAGTGGGACCACTAGCGACCCCTACGAGCAGTACTTC
>TRBD1|TRBV19|TRBJ2-3
CASCRTGNTDTQYF
TGTGCCAGTTGTCGGACAGGGAACACAGATACGCAGTATTTT
>.|TRBV19|TRBJ1-5
CASSMSRDGRYSNQPQHF
TGTGCCAGTAGTATGTCCCGGGACGGGAGATATAGCAATCAGCCCCAGCATTTT
>TRBD2|TRBV13|TRBJ2-1
CASSLTSGSNNEQFF
TGTGCCAGCAGCTTGACTAGCGGGAGCAACAATGAGCAGTTCTTC
>TRBD1|TRBV25-1|TRBJ1-1
CASSEPGTGIRSTEAFF
TGTGCCAGCAGTGAACCCGGGACAGGGATTCGGAGCACTGAAGCTTTCTTT
>TRBD2|TRBV9|TRBJ2-1
CASSPRSGASYNEQFF
TGTGCCAGCAGCCCCCGCAGCGGGGCCTCGTACAATGAGCAGTTCTTC
>.|TRBV11-1|TRBJ2-2
CASSPLAEPPGGELFF
TGTGCCAGCAGTCCCCTGGCAGAACCCCCGGGCGGGGAGCTGTTTTTT
>TRBD2|TRBV27|TRBJ2-1
CASSLLLAGSYNEQFF
TGTGCCAGCAGTTTGCTACTAGCGGGAAGCTACAATGAGCAGTTCTTC
>TRBD1|TRBV28|TRBJ2-7
CASSRQGNYEQYF
TGTGCCAGCAGTCGACAGGGTAACTACGAGCAGTACTTC
>TRBD2|TRBV19|TRBJ2-5
CASSLKAGGVQETQYF
TGTGCCAGTAGTCTTAAAGCGGGGGGGGTGCAAGAGACCCAGTACTTC